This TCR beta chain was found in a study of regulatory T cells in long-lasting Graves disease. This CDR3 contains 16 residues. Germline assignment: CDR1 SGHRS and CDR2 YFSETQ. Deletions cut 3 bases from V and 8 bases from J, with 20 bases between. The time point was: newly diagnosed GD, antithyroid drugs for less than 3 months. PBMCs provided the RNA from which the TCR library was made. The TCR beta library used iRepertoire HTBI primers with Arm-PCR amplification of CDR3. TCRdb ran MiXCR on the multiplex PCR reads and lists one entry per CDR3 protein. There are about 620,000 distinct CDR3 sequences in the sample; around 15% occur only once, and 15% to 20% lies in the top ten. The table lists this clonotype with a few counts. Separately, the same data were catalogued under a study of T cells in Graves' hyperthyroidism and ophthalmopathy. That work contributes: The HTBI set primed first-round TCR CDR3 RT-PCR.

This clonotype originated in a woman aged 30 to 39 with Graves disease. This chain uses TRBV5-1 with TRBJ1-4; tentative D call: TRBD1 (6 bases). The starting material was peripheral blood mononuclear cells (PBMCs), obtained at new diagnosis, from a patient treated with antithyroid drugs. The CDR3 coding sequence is TGCGCCAGCAGCTACCGTTCGGGGGGGCCAGCGGAAAAACTGTTTTTT. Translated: CASSYRSGGPAEKLFF.